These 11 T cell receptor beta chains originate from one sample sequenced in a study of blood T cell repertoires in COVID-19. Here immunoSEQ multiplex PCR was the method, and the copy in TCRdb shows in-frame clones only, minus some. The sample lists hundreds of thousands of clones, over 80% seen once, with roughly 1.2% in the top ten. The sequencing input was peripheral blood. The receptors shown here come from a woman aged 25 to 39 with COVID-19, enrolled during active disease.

The CDR3 spells CAWKGQGTGNREAFF. CDR3 DNA sequence: TGTGCCTGGAAGGGACAGGGGACAGGGAATAGGGAAGCTTTCTTT. The V and J genes are TRBV30 and TRBJ1-1; 10 bases agree with TRBD1. This CDR3 comprises 15 residues. The junction had 13 bases not matched to a gene; V was cut back by 4 bases and J by 8 bases. Germline CDR1 is GTSNPN and CDR2 is SVGIG (reference sequence).

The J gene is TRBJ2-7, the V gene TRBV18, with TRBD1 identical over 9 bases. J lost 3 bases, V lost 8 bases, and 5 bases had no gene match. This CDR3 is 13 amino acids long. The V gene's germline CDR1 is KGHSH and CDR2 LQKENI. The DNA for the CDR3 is TGTGCCAGCCAGGTGGACAGGGGCTACGAGCAGTACTTC. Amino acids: CASQVDRGYEQYF.

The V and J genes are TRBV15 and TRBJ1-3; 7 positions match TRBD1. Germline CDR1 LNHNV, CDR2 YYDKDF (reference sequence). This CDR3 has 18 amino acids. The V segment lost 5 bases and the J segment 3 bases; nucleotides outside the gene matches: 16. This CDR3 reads CATSPGGTAGGLGNTIYF. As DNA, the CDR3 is TGTGCCACCAGCCCCGGCGGGACAGCGGGTGGCCTTGGAAACACCATATATTTT.

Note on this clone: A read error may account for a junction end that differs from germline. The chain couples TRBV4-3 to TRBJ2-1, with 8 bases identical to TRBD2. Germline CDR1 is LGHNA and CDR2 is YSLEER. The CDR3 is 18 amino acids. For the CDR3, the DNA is TGCGCCAGCAGCCAAGATACCGGGACTAGTGCGCAATACAATGGGCAGTTCTTC. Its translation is CASSQDTGTSAQYNGQFF.

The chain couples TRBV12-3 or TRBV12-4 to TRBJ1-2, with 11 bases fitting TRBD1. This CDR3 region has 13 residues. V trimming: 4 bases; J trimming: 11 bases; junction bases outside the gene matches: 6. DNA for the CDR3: TGTGCCAGCAGTTCCGGGACAGGGGGATTGTACACCTTC. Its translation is CASSSGTGGLYTF.

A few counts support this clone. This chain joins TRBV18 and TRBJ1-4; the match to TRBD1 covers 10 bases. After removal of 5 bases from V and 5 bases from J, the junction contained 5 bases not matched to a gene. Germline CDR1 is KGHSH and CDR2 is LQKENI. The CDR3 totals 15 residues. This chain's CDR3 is CASSDPGQGNEKLFF. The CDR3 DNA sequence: TGTGCCAGCTCAGATCCGGGACAGGGGAATGAAAAACTGTTTTTT.

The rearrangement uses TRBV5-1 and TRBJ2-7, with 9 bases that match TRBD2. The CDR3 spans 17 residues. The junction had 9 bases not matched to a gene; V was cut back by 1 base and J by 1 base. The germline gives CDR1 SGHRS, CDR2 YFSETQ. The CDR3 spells CASSLNSGSVPSYEQYF. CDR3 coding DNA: TGCGCCAGCAGCTTGAATAGCGGGAGTGTACCGTCCTACGAGCAGTACTTC.

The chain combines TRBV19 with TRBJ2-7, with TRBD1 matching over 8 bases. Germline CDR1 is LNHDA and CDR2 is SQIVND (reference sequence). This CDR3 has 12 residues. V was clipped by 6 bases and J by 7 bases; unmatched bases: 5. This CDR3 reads CASSLRQGEQYF. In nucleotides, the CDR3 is TGTGCCAGTAGCCTTCGACAGGGGGAGCAGTACTTC.

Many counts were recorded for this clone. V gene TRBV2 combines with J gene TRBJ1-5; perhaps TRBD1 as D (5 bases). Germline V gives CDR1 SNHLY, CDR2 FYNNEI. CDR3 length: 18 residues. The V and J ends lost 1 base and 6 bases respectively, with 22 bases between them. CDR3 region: CASSEGGLRSRPGQPQHF. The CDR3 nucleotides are TGTGCCAGCAGTGAAGGGGGCTTAAGGAGTAGACCGGGTCAGCCCCAGCATTTT.

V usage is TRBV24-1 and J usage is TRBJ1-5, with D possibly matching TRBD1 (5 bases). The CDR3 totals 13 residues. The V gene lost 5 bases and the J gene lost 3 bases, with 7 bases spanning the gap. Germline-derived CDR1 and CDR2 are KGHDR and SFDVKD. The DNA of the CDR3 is TGTGCCACCAGTGGACAGCACAATCAGCCCCAGCATTTT. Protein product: CATSGQHNQPQHF.

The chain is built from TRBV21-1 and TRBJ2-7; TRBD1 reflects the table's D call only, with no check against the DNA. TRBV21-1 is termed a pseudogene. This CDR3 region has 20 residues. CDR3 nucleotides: TGTGCCAGCAGCCAAAAGGCCGGGGACAGGGGGCTTTTGACCCTCTACGAGCAGTACTTC. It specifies CASSQKAGDRGLLTLYEQYF.